Presented here are 26 T cell receptor beta chains from one specimen sequenced in a study of Graves' ophthalmopathy and Graves' hyperthyroidism. As the template, RNA transcripts were used to amplify TCR beta CDR3 regions. Following a first-round RT-PCR that used HTBI primers, a second-round multiplex PCR was carried out. TCRdb reprocessed the multiplex PCR reads via MiXCR and lists one record per CDR3 protein. The repertoire has approximately 700,000 distinct CDR3 sequences, around 40% of them found once; the top ten carry approximately 46%. Sequenced material: peripheral blood. These receptors were obtained from an adult man with Graves' ophthalmopathy.

The table lists this clonotype with many counts. The genes are TRBV5-8 and TRBJ1-1, with 9 bases identical to TRBD1. The CDR3 length is 12 residues. CDR1 is SGHTS and CDR2 is YDEGEE in the germline V gene. The V and J ends lost 4 bases and 11 bases, in that order; junction bases with no gene match: 6. CDR3: CASSQGQGKAFF. The CDR3 coding sequence is TGTGCCAGCAGCCAAGGACAGGGGAAGGCTTTCTTT.

The chain uses TRBV2 and TRBJ2-7, with TRBD1 matching over 11 bases. V dropped 6 bases and J dropped 6; count of bases not matched to a gene: 4. From germline, CDR1 is SNHLY and CDR2 FYNNEI. The CDR3 length is 13 residues. The CDR3 loop reads CASRPGTGGEQYF. The CDR3 DNA sequence: TGTGCCAGCAGACCCGGGACAGGGGGCGAGCAGTACTTC.

This clonotype was detected ten times or more. The V and J genes are TRBV15 and TRBJ2-7; D unresolved. Trimming stripped 4 bases from V and 3 bases from J, with 13 bases between. The CDR3 runs 14 residues. Germline values: CDR1 LNHNV, CDR2 YYDKDF (reference sequence). The CDR3 loop reads CATSTRQELYEQYF. The DNA for the CDR3 is TGTGCCACCAGCACAAGGCAGGAACTCTACGAGCAGTACTTC.

The CDR3 DNA follows: TGTGCCGGTTCAGGGTTAAGCACCGGGGAGCTGTTTTTT. Residues: CAGSGLSTGELFF. The chain recombines TRBV10-3 with TRBJ2-2; perhaps TRBD1 as D (5 bases). CDR1 ENHRY and CDR2 SYGVKD come from the germline V gene. V lost 11 bases to trimming and J lost 4 bases, with 14 bases between them. The CDR3 runs 13 residues.

This clonotype was observed a few times. The V and J genes are TRBV2 and TRBJ1-1; D call uncertain. CDR3 length: 15 residues. Germline values: CDR1 SNHLY, CDR2 FYNNEI. V was pared by 5 bases and J by 3 bases, with 16 bases between. DNA for the CDR3: TGTGCCAGCAGTTACTCGTCCCGCCGGGACACTGAAGCTTTCTTT. It encodes CASSYSSRRDTEAFF.

This clonotype was found many times. J is TRBJ1-1 and V is TRBV2; D is perhaps TRBD1 (6 bases). This CDR3 spans 14 amino acids. Germline V gene lookup returns CDR1 SNHLY and CDR2 FYNNEI. Between the trimmed V and J ends, which lost 7 bases and 0 bases, there was a span of 12 bases. The CDR3 DNA follows: TGTGCCAGCATCGACAGGTCCATGAACACTGAAGCTTTCTTT. It translates to CASIDRSMNTEAFF.

This clonotype was recorded many times. The chain employs TRBV19 and TRBJ2-7; the D gene is possibly TRBD1 (6 bases). The V end was cut by 8 bases, the J end by 3 bases, with 11 bases between. Germline V lookup: CDR1 LNHDA, CDR2 SQIVND (reference sequence). The CDR3 is made up of 12 amino acids. The CDR3 region has the DNA TGTGCCAGTTCGGACAGCCACTACGAGCAGTACTTC. Its protein is CASSDSHYEQYF.

CDR3 sequence: CATSDTSIGAGADTQYF. As DNA, the CDR3 is TGTGCCACCAGTGACACGTCGATTGGTGCGGGCGCAGATACGCAGTATTTT. The rearrangement joins TRBV24-1 to TRBJ2-3; possible D gene TRBD2, 5 bases. CDR1 is KGHDR, CDR2 SFDVKD, per germline. Trimming took off 4 bases at V and 4 bases at J, with 20 bases between the two ends. The CDR3 spans 17 residues.

The CDR3 nucleotides read TGTGCCAGCAGCCGCCTCGGGACAGCCTCGAACACCGGGGAGCTGTTTTTT. Protein product: CASSRLGTASNTGELFF. V gene TRBV25-1 combines with J gene TRBJ2-2; 7 positions match TRBD1. The germline gives CDR1 MGHDK, CDR2 SYGVNS. The CDR3 is made up of 17 amino acids. V gave up 6 bases and J gave up 0 bases; unmatched junction bases: 10.

The chain uses TRBV12-3 or TRBV12-4 and TRBJ1-2, with a tentative D call TRBD1 (5 bases). The CDR3 spans 13 residues. Trimming cost V 4 bases and J 4 bases, with 10 bases left between them. The CDR3 is CASSSRVPYGYTF. The CDR3, as DNA: TGTGCCAGCAGTTCCAGGGTCCCCTATGGCTACACCTTC.

The chain links TRBV7-9 to TRBJ2-5; D call uncertain. Trimming stripped 5 bases from V and 5 bases from J, with 18 bases between. This CDR3 is built from 15 residues. Germline CDR1 is SEHNR and CDR2 is FQNEAQ (reference sequence). In DNA form, the CDR3 reads TGTGCCAGCAGCCAAGTCCGGGCCCCATCGGAGACCCAGTACTTC. Protein: CASSQVRAPSETQYF.

In this sample, this clonotype turned up many times. The chain employs TRBV5-5 and TRBJ1-2, with D unresolved. The germline gives CDR1 SGHKS, CDR2 YYEKEE (reference sequence). V dropped 0 bases and J dropped 0 bases, with 6 bases sitting between them. This CDR3 region has 14 residues. The CDR3 DNA reads TGTGCCAGCAGCTTGGAGGCAGCTAACTATGGCTACACCTTC. It codes for CASSLEAANYGYTF.

The rearrangement joins TRBV20-1 to TRBJ2-5, with 7 nucleotides matching TRBD2. This CDR3 has 15 amino acids. Germline-derived CDR1 and CDR2 are DFQATT and SNEGSKA (reference sequence). V gave up 3 bases and J gave up 2 bases; unmatched junction bases: 9. CDR3 region: CSARTSGNTQETQYF. The CDR3 region has the DNA TGCAGTGCTAGGACAAGCGGGAACACACAAGAGACCCAGTACTTC.

V is TRBV15 and J is TRBJ2-6; a possible D gene is TRBD2 (5 bases). This CDR3 contains 17 residues. Trimming pared 5 bases from V and 0 bases from J, leaving 14 bases between. Germline CDR1 LNHNV, CDR2 YYDKDF (reference sequence). Here the CDR3 DNA reads TGTGCCACCAGCCGTGCGGACTGGAGCTCTGGGGCCAACGTCCTGACTTTC. As protein: CATSRADWSSGANVLTF.

The V and J genes are TRBV12-3 or TRBV12-4 and TRBJ2-7; the match to TRBD2 covers 13 bases. The ends lost 6 bases at V and 4 bases at J; junction bases unmatched: 15. The CDR3 covers 18 residues. The chain's CDR3 is CASSQRLAGGSGEYEQYF. CDR3 DNA sequence: TGTGCCAGCAGCCAACGACTAGCGGGAGGTTCCGGGGAATACGAGCAGTACTTC.

V and J are TRBV25-1 and TRBJ2-7, with a possible D match to TRBD1 (6 bases). V lost 4 bases and J lost 5, with 24 bases in between. This CDR3 contains 17 residues. CDR1 is MGHDK, CDR2 SYGVNS, per germline. The CDR3 nucleotides read TGTGCCAGCAGTGCTAGAGATCGTGGGACAAAAGACCACGAGCAGTACTTC. This codes for CASSARDRGTKDHEQYF.

The J gene is TRBJ2-5, the V gene TRBV10-3, with 7 bases identical to TRBD2. The CDR3 contains 14 residues. Germline CDR1 ENHRY, CDR2 SYGVKD. The ends lost 10 bases at V and 5 bases at J; junction bases unmatched: 13. The CDR3 protein is CASSGTQGVETQYF. CDR3 bases: TGTGCCAGCAGCGGGACGCAGGGAGTCGAGACCCAGTACTTC.

The chain is built from TRBV2 and TRBJ2-5; D is ambiguous. The V end lost 0 bases, the J end lost 4 bases, and 6 bases lay between the germline ends. In germline, CDR1 is SNHLY, CDR2 FYNNEI. The CDR3 is made up of 13 amino acids. In nucleotides, the CDR3 is TGTGCCAGCAGTGAAGCGGTGGGAGAGACCCAGTACTTC. It codes for CASSEAVGETQYF.

The rearrangement uses TRBV7-9 and TRBJ2-7; no firm D call. V was clipped by 1 base and J by 6 bases, with 19 bases between them. Germline CDR1 SEHNR, CDR2 FQNEAQ (reference sequence). This CDR3 region has 16 residues. CDR3 in amino acids: CASSLDLSYTPGEQYF. For the CDR3, the DNA is TGTGCCAGCAGCTTAGACCTAAGTTATACCCCTGGCGAGCAGTACTTC.

The V call is TRBV6-5, the J call TRBJ1-2; D is unresolved. V gave up 2 bases and J gave up 2 bases, with 9 bases separating them. Germline assignment: CDR1 MNHEY and CDR2 SVGAGI. The CDR3 consists of 14 residues. CDR3 sequence: CASSYGQSNYGYTF. The CDR3 DNA reads as TGTGCCAGCAGTTACGGGCAGAGCAACTATGGCTACACCTTC.

The gene calls are TRBV27 and TRBJ2-7; 7 bases align to TRBD2. The CDR3 loop spans 14 amino acids. In germline, CDR1 is MNHEY, CDR2 SMNVEV (reference sequence). Trimming cost V 4 bases and J 2 bases; bases outside gene matches: 5. CDR3 sequence reads: CASSSGTKTYEQYF. For the CDR3, the DNA is TGTGCCAGCAGTTCCGGGACTAAGACCTACGAGCAGTACTTC.

This clonotype was seen ten or more times. The J gene is TRBJ2-7, the V gene TRBV11-1, with TRBD1 matching over 7 bases. V was pared by 5 bases and J by 6 bases, with 4 bases of the junction left unmatched. Germline CDR1 reads SGHAT; CDR2 reads FQDESV (reference sequence). The CDR3 covers 12 residues. CDR3 amino acids: CASSGPGGEQYF. In DNA form, the CDR3 reads TGTGCCAGCAGCGGACCAGGGGGCGAGCAGTACTTC.

A word on this clonotype: Germline is not matched at one junction end, which may reflect a read error. This sequence joins TRBV10-3 and TRBJ2-7; TRBD1 might be the D (5 bases). This CDR3 spans 15 amino acids. From germline, CDR1 is ENHRY and CDR2 SYGVKD. For the CDR3, the DNA is TGTGCCAGCAGTAGGATGGTGACAGTGGGGTACGAGCAGTACTTC. Its translation: CASSRMVTVGYEQYF.

This clonotype has more than one count but fewer than ten. The chain uses TRBV9 and TRBJ2-7, with D possibly TRBD1 on 6 matching bases. Trimming pared 4 bases from V and 3 bases from J, leaving 20 bases between. From germline, CDR1 is SGDLS and CDR2 YYNGEE. This CDR3 is built from 16 residues. The CDR3 nucleotides are TGTGCCAGCAGCTTAATGGCCGGACAGATAAACTACGAGCAGTACTTC. Encoded protein: CASSLMAGQINYEQYF.

Notes on this clonotype: One junction end does not reproduce the germline sequence, and a read error may be involved. V usage is TRBV10-3 and J usage is TRBJ2-3; D uncertain. The germline V gene has CDR1 ENHRY and CDR2 SYGVKD. The CDR3 length is 15 residues. The CDR3 sequence: CASSDAVEPTDTQYF. In DNA, the CDR3 is TGTGCCAGCAGTGATGCAGTGGAACCTACAGATACGCAGTATTTT.

The chain employs TRBV5-4 and TRBJ2-5; D is uncertain. The CDR3 is made up of 13 amino acids. V was pared by 2 bases and J by 2 bases, with 7 bases between. Germline CDR1 reads SGHNT; CDR2 reads YYREEE (reference sequence). The chain's CDR3 is CASSFAEQETQYF. The DNA for the CDR3 is TGTGCCAGCAGCTTTGCAGAACAAGAGACCCAGTACTTC.